These 30 T cell receptor beta chains originate from one sample sequenced in a study of blood T cell repertoires in COVID-19. The method was immunoSEQ multiplex PCR; TCRdb's version includes in-frame clones alone and lacks a portion of them. Among about 44,000 clones listed, about 88% were seen once. The specimen was peripheral blood. The receptors here all came from a human donor in a cohort sampled during active COVID-19.

The V and J genes are TRBV3-1 (or the pseudogene TRBV3-2) and TRBJ2-1; 8 positions agree with TRBD2. J gave up 4 bases and V 4 bases, and 3 bases lay outside the gene matches. CDR3 length: 14 residues. CDR1 is LGHDT, CDR2 YNNKEL, per germline (reference sequence). This CDR3 reads CASSLAGGYNEQFF. The CDR3 bases are TGTGCCAGCAGCCTGGCGGGGGGTTACAATGAGCAGTTCTTC.

This chain connects TRBV27 to TRBJ2-1; 8 bases line up with TRBD1. V dropped 5 bases and J dropped 4; count of bases not matched to a gene: 7. CDR1 and CDR2 from the germline V gene are MNHEY and SMNVEV (reference sequence). This CDR3 is built from 15 residues. CDR3 residues: CASSRQGLTYNEQFF. For the CDR3, the DNA is TGTGCCAGCAGTAGACAGGGGCTTACTTACAATGAGCAGTTCTTC.

The V and J genes are TRBV5-4 and TRBJ2-1; 12 bases align to TRBD2. The junction had 7 bases not matched to a gene; V was cut back by 3 bases and J by 3 bases. The CDR3 is made up of 17 amino acids. CDR1 and CDR2 (germline): SGHNT, YYREEE (reference sequence). The CDR3 region has the DNA TGTGCCAGCAGCTCCGACCTGACTAGCGGGGGCTACAATGAGCAGTTCTTC. Its protein product is CASSSDLTSGGYNEQFF.

This chain links TRBV7-9 with TRBJ1-2; TRBD1 matches 11 bases. The CDR3 consists of 15 residues. Germline CDR1 reads SEHNR; CDR2 reads FQNEAQ (reference sequence). Trimming took 4 bases from V and 8 from J; bases not matched to a gene: 9. The CDR3 sequence: CASSSTPDRGRGYTF. CDR3 coding DNA: TGTGCCAGCAGCTCGACTCCGGACAGGGGGCGAGGCTACACCTTC.

This clone was observed a handful of times. The chain carries TRBV19 and TRBJ1-6, with 8 bases lining up with TRBD1. This CDR3 has 15 amino acids. V shed 5 bases and J 9 bases; nucleotides not matched to a gene: 9. The germline V gene encodes CDR1 LNHDA and CDR2 SQIVND (reference sequence). The chain's CDR3 is CASSAPGQGFSPLHF. The DNA of the CDR3 is TGTGCCAGTAGTGCCCCTGGACAGGGTTTTTCACCCCTCCACTTT. The variable domain in full, completed from reference TRBV19 and TRBJ1-6, reads DGGITQSPKYLFRKEGQNVTLSCEQNLNHDAMYWYRQDPGQGLRLIYYSQIVNDFQKGDIAEGYSVSREKKESFPLTVTSAQKNPTAFYLCASSAPGQGFSPLHFGNGTRLTVT.

The gene calls are TRBV3-1 (or the pseudogene TRBV3-2) and TRBJ2-5; the D is unclear. The germline V and J ends were trimmed by 4 bases and 2 bases, with 14 bases remaining between them. The CDR3 extends over 15 amino acids. CDR1 and CDR2 from the germline V gene are LGHDT and YNNKEL (reference sequence). The CDR3 nucleotides are TGTGCCAGCAGCCCTTCACTGATTCAACAAGAGACCCAGTACTTC. Residues: CASSPSLIQQETQYF.

The chain couples TRBV9 to TRBJ1-1, with TRBD1 matching over 8 bases. The trim removed 3 bases at V and 5 bases at J, leaving 15 bases unmatched. Germline CDR1 SGDLS, CDR2 YYNGEE. CDR3 length: 17 residues. DNA for the CDR3: TGTGCCAGCAGCGCCGTAGCCTGGACAGGGTCGCAGACTGAAGCTTTCTTT. Amino acids: CASSAVAWTGSQTEAFF.

V gene TRBV2 combines with J gene TRBJ1-6; 8 nucleotides align to TRBD1. CDR1 SNHLY and CDR2 FYNNEI come from the germline V gene. J gave up 9 bases and V 2 bases, and 6 bases lay outside the gene matches. CDR3 length: 15 residues. CDR3 protein: CASSETGGKVSPLHF. As DNA, the CDR3 is TGTGCCAGCAGTGAAACAGGGGGAAAGGTTTCACCCCTCCACTTT.

This clone was observed a handful of times. This chain's CDR3 is CASSVRGGSSGETQYF. CDR3 DNA: TGTGCCAGCAGCGTCCGAGGAGGTTCTAGCGGGGAGACCCAGTACTTC. This chain links TRBV7-2 with TRBJ2-5; 8 positions agree with TRBD2. V dropped 5 bases and J dropped 5; count of bases not matched to a gene: 13. Per germline, CDR1 SGHTA and CDR2 FQGNSA. This CDR3 has 16 residues.

The chain couples TRBV9 to TRBJ2-3; D uncertain. Germline loops: CDR1 SGDLS, CDR2 YYNGEE. The CDR3 has 15 amino acids. V was pared by 0 bases and J by 0 bases, with 8 bases between. The CDR3 bases are TGTGCCAGCAGCGTAGTTTTTACTAGCACAGATACGCAGTATTTT. Amino acid sequence: CASSVVFTSTDTQYF.

This chain connects TRBV19 to TRBJ2-3, with 9 bases fitting TRBD2. Germline CDR1 reads LNHDA; CDR2 reads SQIVND (reference sequence). The CDR3 contains 17 residues. The J segment lost 0 bases and the V segment lost 6 bases, leaving 10 bases of the junction unmatched. CDR3 residues: CASREVGLAGSTDTQYF. The CDR3 DNA follows: TGTGCCAGTAGGGAAGTGGGCCTAGCGGGGAGCACAGATACGCAGTATTTT.

The chain employs TRBV19 and TRBJ1-1; possibly TRBD1 for D (6 bases). The V end lost 4 bases, the J end lost 4 bases, and 10 bases lay between the germline ends. The CDR3 has 13 residues. The germline CDR1 and CDR2 sequences are LNHDA and SQIVND (reference sequence). In DNA, the CDR3 is TGTGCCAGTAGTAGTCAGGGGTCCACTGAAGCTTTCTTT. Amino acids: CASSSQGSTEAFF.

CDR3 sequence: CATSAQPGQGVANEQFF. The CDR3 bases are TGTGCCACCAGTGCTCAACCTGGACAGGGGGTTGCTAATGAGCAGTTCTTC. The rearrangement links TRBV24-1 to TRBJ2-1; 10 nucleotides line up with TRBD1. This CDR3 contains 17 residues. Germline lookup yields CDR1 KGHDR and CDR2 SFDVKD. J lost 7 bases, V lost 5 bases, and 13 bases had no gene match.

This chain uses TRBV6-2 or TRBV6-3 with TRBJ2-6, with 7 bases lining up with TRBD1. The germline gives CDR1 MNHEY, CDR2 SVGEGT. The CDR3 length is 18 residues. The V and J ends lost 2 bases and 0 bases, in that order; junction bases with no gene match: 7. The CDR3 region is CASSYGQAQFSGANVLTF. CDR3 DNA: TGTGCCAGCAGTTACGGACAGGCTCAATTCTCTGGGGCCAACGTCCTGACTTTC.

This clone was seen a few times. This sequence joins TRBV10-3 and TRBJ2-7, with a tentative D call TRBD1 (5 bases). V was clipped by 2 bases and J by 3 bases, with 8 bases between them. This CDR3 has 13 amino acids. CDR1 and CDR2 from the germline V gene are ENHRY and SYGVKD. DNA of the CDR3: TGTGCCATCAGTGAGACAGGTTTCTACGAGCAGTACGTC. Translation: CAISETGFYEQYV.

This chain connects TRBV14 to TRBJ2-5; D unclear. Looked up from germline, CDR1 is SGHDN and CDR2 is FVKESK. Deletions cut 0 bases from V and 5 bases from J, with 4 bases between. CDR3 length: 12 amino acids. The CDR3 DNA reads TGTGCCAGCAGCCAAGAACGGGAGACCCAGTACTTC. Translated: CASSQERETQYF.

This clone was seen a single time. The chain combines TRBV12-3 or TRBV12-4 with TRBJ2-5, with 8 bases aligning to TRBD1. The CDR3 loop spans 13 amino acids. The V and J ends lost 5 bases and 5 bases, in that order; junction bases with no gene match: 4. The DNA for the CDR3 is TGTGCCAGCAGTGTGAACAGGGGGGAGACCCAGTACTTC. It specifies CASSVNRGETQYF.

CDR3 loop: CASSKPEGLRTGSTGELFF. The CDR3 DNA reads TGTGCCAGCAGCAAACCAGAGGGTTTACGGACAGGGAGCACCGGGGAGCTGTTTTTT. The rearrangement uses TRBV21-1 and TRBJ2-2; TRBD1 is taken as the D call from the table, unchecked against the DNA. TRBV21-1 is assigned pseudogene status. The CDR3 totals 19 residues.

The chain recombines TRBV29-1 with TRBJ1-2; D may be TRBD1 (5 bases). The CDR3 is made up of 13 amino acids. Germline-derived CDR1 and CDR2 are SQVTM and ANQGSEA. Trimming pared 4 bases from V and 8 bases from J, leaving 17 bases between. The CDR3 DNA reads as TGCAGCGTTGCCAAGAAAAGGGAGGGGGGCTACACCTTC. As protein: CSVAKKREGGYTF.

J is TRBJ2-1 and V is TRBV3-1 (or the pseudogene TRBV3-2); possibly TRBD1 for D (6 bases). The CDR3 sequence is 14 residues long. The germline V and J ends were trimmed by 4 bases and 4 bases, with 11 bases remaining between them. Germline loops: CDR1 LGHDT, CDR2 YNNKEL (reference sequence). This CDR3 reads CASSLSQGYNEQFF. In nucleotides, the CDR3 is TGTGCCAGCAGCCTAAGTCAGGGGTACAATGAGCAGTTCTTC.

The V gene is TRBV28, the J gene TRBJ2-7, with D tentatively TRBD1 (7 bases). V gave up 4 bases and J gave up 7 bases, with 20 bases separating them. Germline lookup yields CDR1 MDHEN and CDR2 SYDVKM. The CDR3 is 15 amino acids. CDR3 DNA sequence: TGTGCCAGCAGTTCCCCAGGGGGAGGTATCAGTGAGCAGTACGTC. It yields the protein CASSSPGGGISEQYV.

This chain uses TRBV30 with TRBJ2-1; D might be TRBD2 (6 bases). This CDR3 spans 16 amino acids. The V and J ends lost 2 bases and 2 bases respectively, with 16 bases between them. The germline CDR1 and CDR2 sequences are GTSNPN and SVGIG (reference sequence). The DNA of the CDR3 is TGTGCCTGGAGTCCTCGGGGGAGCACCCCCTACAATGAGCAGTTCTTC. It yields the protein CAWSPRGSTPYNEQFF.

The gene calls are TRBV4-3 and TRBJ2-5; 7 bases are a match to TRBD1. Per germline, CDR1 LGHNA and CDR2 YSLEER. The V segment lost 4 bases and the J segment 4 bases; nucleotides outside the gene matches: 9. The CDR3 spans 15 residues. CDR3: CASSPSTGAGETQYF. CDR3 in DNA: TGCGCCAGCAGCCCGTCTACAGGGGCGGGAGAGACCCAGTACTTC.

The genes are TRBV28 and TRBJ1-5; TRBD1 might be the D (6 bases). The CDR3 length is 19 residues. CDR1 and CDR2 (germline): MDHEN, SYDVKM. Trimming left V 3 bases short and J 0 bases short, with 21 bases between. The CDR3, as DNA: TGTGCCAGCAGTTTGGGGGGCCTAGCGGGGTTTTATAGCAATCAGCCCCAGCATTTT. Translated: CASSLGGLAGFYSNQPQHF.

The chain recombines TRBV7-8 with TRBJ2-7, with 7 bases matching TRBD1. Germline CDR1 and CDR2: SGHVS and FQNEAQ. Trimming at V came to 5 bases and at J to 5 bases, leaving 6 bases not matched to a gene. CDR3 length: 13 amino acids. CDR3 in amino acids: CASSRDRVHEQYF. The CDR3 nucleotides are TGTGCCAGCAGCCGTGACAGGGTCCACGAGCAGTACTTC.

The chain couples TRBV11-2 to TRBJ1-3; maybe TRBD1 (6 bases). The CDR3 runs to 16 residues. The germline V gene has CDR1 SGHAT and CDR2 FQNNGV. V lost 2 bases and J lost 4, with 15 bases in between. The CDR3 DNA reads as TGTGCCAGCAGCTTATTCCTCAGGGGAAGAGGAAACACCATATATTTT. Translating it yields CASSLFLRGRGNTIYF.

The chain links TRBV6-1 to TRBJ1-1; D remains ambiguous. Trimming left V 0 bases short and J 11 bases short, with 10 bases between. Germline CDR1 is MNHNS and CDR2 is SASEGT. The length of the CDR3 is 12 residues. DNA for the CDR3: TGTGCCAGCAGTGAAGCGCATCCGGGGGCTTTCTTT. Amino acids: CASSEAHPGAFF.

The chain uses TRBV13 and TRBJ1-1; D unresolved. Trimming removed 0 bases at V and 5 bases at J, with 16 bases between. The CDR3 runs to 16 residues. Germline loops: CDR1 PRHDT, CDR2 FYEKMQ (reference sequence). The CDR3, as DNA: TGTGCCAGCAGCTTAGGCGGGGTAGGTTTGGGAACTGAAGCTTTCTTT. Translation: CASSLGGVGLGTEAFF.

V is TRBV14 and J is TRBJ1-2; a possible D gene is TRBD1 (5 bases). Germline V lookup: CDR1 SGHDN, CDR2 FVKESK. The CDR3 is 15 amino acids. V lost 1 base and J 5 bases, leaving 14 bases between the germline ends. CDR3 amino acids: CASSQVTGGGYGYTF. The CDR3 DNA follows: TGTGCCAGCAGCCAAGTTACAGGTGGTGGGTATGGCTACACCTTC.

The gene calls are TRBV11-2 and TRBJ2-3; tentative D call: TRBD2 (5 bases). CDR1 and CDR2 from the germline V gene are SGHAT and FQNNGV. V was clipped by 2 bases and J by 5 bases, with 11 bases between them. The CDR3 extends over 14 amino acids. The DNA for the CDR3 is TGTGCCAGCAGCTTAAACGAACGGGGAGATACGCAGTATTTT. Translation: CASSLNERGDTQYF. Filled out from reference TRBV11-2 and TRBJ2-3, the complete variable domain reads EAGVAQSPRYKIIEKRQSVAFWCNPISGHATLYWYQQILGQGPKLLIQFQNNGVVDDSQLPKDRFSAERLKGVDSTLKIQPAKLEDSAVYLCASSLNERGDTQYFGPGTRLTVL.